These 4 T cell receptor beta chains originate from one sample sequenced in a study of cytomegalovirus exposure and HLA in healthy donors. Primers for the PCR totalled 60 Vbeta and 13 Jbeta. Using immunoSEQ multiplex PCR, the repertoire was profiled, and TCRdb retains in-frame clones only, with some absent. The sample lists 200,000 to 250,000 clones, about 72% occurring once. Sequencing was performed on PBMCs. These TCRs come from a male donor in good health and CMV-seronegative.

The CDR3 DNA reads TGTGCCAGCAGCATCCCACTAGCGGGAGGGGTACCCGGGGAGCTGTTTTTT. It is translated as CASSIPLAGGVPGELFF. The chain has TRBV5-6 and TRBJ2-2; 13 bases line up with TRBD2. The CDR3 length is 17 residues. The germline gives CDR1 SGHDT, CDR2 YYEEEE. V lost 4 bases to trimming and J lost 6 bases; unmatched junction nucleotides: 9.

The chain carries TRBV7-9 and TRBJ1-4, with 7 bases identical to TRBD1. J gave up 6 bases and V 3 bases, and 7 bases lay outside the gene matches. Germline CDR1 is SEHNR and CDR2 is FQNEAQ (reference sequence). The CDR3 has 15 residues. CDR3 sequence reads: CASSFDGTVYEKLFF. CDR3 DNA sequence: TGTGCCAGCAGCTTCGACGGGACAGTATATGAAAAACTGTTTTTT. The full variable domain, rest sourced from reference TRBV7-9 and TRBJ1-4, is DTGVSQNPRHKITKRGQNVTFRCDPISEHNRLYWYRQTLGQGPEFLTYFQNEAQLEKSRLLSDRFSAERPKGSFSTLEIQRTEQGDSAMYLCASSFDGTVYEKLFFGSGTQLSVL.

The chain employs TRBV7-8 and TRBJ2-4; 13 nucleotides line up with TRBD2. Trimming removed 2 bases from V and 2 bases from J; junction bases left unmatched: 6. There are 18 residues in the CDR3. CDR1 and CDR2 from the germline V gene are SGHVS and FQNEAQ. This CDR3 is CASSLQGLAGESKNIQYF. The CDR3 DNA sequence: TGTGCCAGCAGCTTACAAGGACTAGCGGGAGAATCCAAAAACATTCAGTACTTC.

This chain joins TRBV27 and TRBJ2-5, with 14 positions matching TRBD2. The CDR3 length is 16 residues. V lost 6 bases to trimming and J lost 5 bases; unmatched junction nucleotides: 8. Germline-derived CDR1 and CDR2 are MNHEY and SMNVEV (reference sequence). CDR3 nucleotides: TGTGCCAGCAGGAGCATAGGACTAGCGGGGGGTGAGACCCAGTACTTC. This encodes CASRSIGLAGGETQYF.